The 15 T cell receptor beta chains below come from one sample, sequenced in a study of T-cell reconstitution after alpha-beta-depleted transplantation in children (dated by TCRdb to the mid-2010s). To prepare the library, PCR was applied. The data were produced on an Illumina HiSeq 2500. TCR library preparation used molecular barcoding, with unique molecular identifiers applied to normalize quantification of the TCRbeta repertoire. The public reads were reanalyzed by TCRdb: fastp trimming at Q25, MiXCR alignment, in-frame beta chains only. Identical CDR3 protein sequences are pooled into one entry, listed with their most common genes and DNA. The sample table records about 270,000 distinct CDR3 sequences; 9.9% of these occur just once. The ten largest clones add up to 9.5% to 13% of the sample. The specimen was PBMCs from the stem cell graft donor, collected from the stem cell graft. These receptors were collected from a human donor who donated a stem cell graft to a child with SCID.

This clonotype has a handful of counts. This chain links TRBV27 with TRBJ2-5, with D tentatively TRBD1 (5 bases). Trimming removed 5 bases from V and 2 bases from J, with 12 bases in between. This CDR3 region has 14 residues. Germline V CDR1 and CDR2: MNHEY, SMNVEV (reference sequence). The CDR3 loop is CASSPIRQQETQYF. In nucleotides, the CDR3 is TGTGCCAGCAGTCCAATTCGACAGCAAGAGACCCAGTACTTC.

In its sample, this clonotype was seen many times. For the CDR3, the DNA is TGCAGTGCTAGAGAGTCGGGGGCCTTCTACAATGAGCAGTTCTTC. As protein: CSARESGAFYNEQFF. This rearrangement joins TRBV20-1 to TRBJ2-1, with D perhaps being TRBD1 or TRBD2 (6 bases each). Germline V gene lookup returns CDR1 DFQATT and CDR2 SNEGSKA (reference sequence). Deletions cut 0 bases from V and 3 bases from J, with 12 bases between. This CDR3 region has 15 residues.

This clonotype was found many times. The chain employs TRBV5-1 and TRBJ2-3, with D possibly being TRBD1 (5 bases). Per germline, CDR1 SGHRS and CDR2 YFSETQ. This CDR3 is 14 amino acids long. Trimming pared 0 bases from V and 6 bases from J, leaving 11 bases between. This CDR3 reads CASSLDRQLDTQYF. Written as DNA, the CDR3 is TGCGCCAGCAGCTTGGACAGGCAGTTGGATACGCAGTATTTT.

This clonotype was seen many times. The V call is TRBV27, the J call TRBJ2-5, with a weak D call TRBD1 (6 bases). CDR3 length: 14 amino acids. V lost 5 bases and J 0 bases, leaving 10 bases between the germline ends. In germline, CDR1 is MNHEY, CDR2 SMNVEV (reference sequence). The CDR3 is CASSAQGYQETQYF. For the CDR3, the DNA is TGTGCCAGCAGTGCACAGGGATACCAAGAGACCCAGTACTTC.

The rearrangement links TRBV7-8 to TRBJ2-7; 10 bases line up with TRBD1. The germline V gene has CDR1 SGHVS and CDR2 FQNEAQ. After removal of 0 bases from V and 2 bases from J, the junction contained 4 bases not matched to a gene. CDR3 length: 16 residues. The CDR3 loop is CASSLAHGQGAYEQYF. CDR3 in DNA: TGTGCCAGCAGCTTAGCACATGGACAGGGGGCCTACGAGCAGTACTTC.

This clonotype was seen only a few times. The chain has TRBV4-1 and TRBJ2-7; D perhaps matches TRBD1 (7 bases). Germline V gene data show CDR1 as MGHRA and CDR2 as YSYEKL. The ends were cut back, 3 bases at V and 5 bases at J, with 17 bases in the middle. CDR3 length: 15 amino acids. In DNA form, the CDR3 reads TGCGCCAGCAGCCAGGTTTTCAGGGGGGCCGACGAGCAGTACTTC. It codes for CASSQVFRGADEQYF.

This clonotype has ten or more counts. V and J are TRBV12-3 or TRBV12-4 and TRBJ2-2, with D hard to call. V was cut by 3 bases and J by 7 bases, with 6 bases left in between. The CDR3 runs to 12 residues. CDR3 loop: CASSFWVGELFF. CDR3 nucleotides: TGTGCCAGCAGTTTCTGGGTCGGGGAGCTGTTTTTT.

There are a few counts of this clonotype. The chain is built from TRBV7-6 and TRBJ2-7; D tentatively reads TRBD1 or TRBD2 (5 bases each). V dropped 5 bases and J dropped 0 bases, with 14 bases sitting between them. The CDR3 covers 15 residues. Germline V gene sequence: CDR1 SGHVS, CDR2 FNYEAQ. CDR3 in DNA: TGTGCCAGCAGCCTAGGGGTCGGGGACTCCTACGAGCAGTACTTC. Residues: CASSLGVGDSYEQYF.

V usage is TRBV5-1 and J usage is TRBJ2-2; TRBD2 might be the D (5 bases). This CDR3 has 14 residues. Between the trimmed V and J ends, which lost 2 bases and 4 bases, there was a span of 9 bases. Germline CDR1 is SGHRS and CDR2 is YFSETQ. CDR3 bases: TGCGCCAGCAGCTTTCCCGGGGTCACCGGGGAGCTGTTTTTT. Translating it yields CASSFPGVTGELFF. The whole variable domain, filled in from reference TRBV5-1 and TRBJ2-2, reads KAGVTQTPRYLIKTRGQQVTLSCSPISGHRSVSWYQQTPGQGLQFLFEYFSETQRNKGNFPGRFSGRQFSNSRSEMNVSTLELGDSALYLCASSFPGVTGELFFGEGSRLTVL.

The V and J genes are TRBV7-9 and TRBJ2-7; D tentatively fits TRBD1 or TRBD2 (5 bases each). This CDR3 spans 16 amino acids. Looked up from germline, CDR1 is SEHNR and CDR2 is FQNEAQ (reference sequence). Trimming took 0 bases from V and 3 from J, leaving 15 bases between them. The CDR3 DNA sequence: TGTGCCAGCAGCTTAGCTGTCGGTACAGGAGGCTACGAGCAGTACTTC. Its protein product is CASSLAVGTGGYEQYF.

This clonotype was observed a few times. The V and J genes are TRBV20-1 and TRBJ1-4, with 7 positions matching TRBD1. Per the germline V gene, CDR1 is DFQATT and CDR2 is SNEGSKA (reference sequence). This CDR3 region has 12 residues. Unmatched junction bases numbered 4, after V lost 5 bases and J lost 7 bases. As DNA, the CDR3 is TGCAGTGCTGGAGGACAGGCTGAAAAACTGTTTTTT. Amino acid sequence: CSAGGQAEKLFF.

This clonotype was observed a few times. The chain links TRBV3-1 to TRBJ1-5, with a possible D match to TRBD1 (5 bases). There are 16 residues in the CDR3. V was trimmed by 4 bases and J by 2 bases, leaving 15 bases between them. Per germline, CDR1 LGHDT and CDR2 YNNKEL (reference sequence). The CDR3: CASSPSRLGGNQPQHF. CDR3 sequence (DNA): TGTGCCAGCAGCCCCTCGAGGTTAGGGGGCAATCAGCCCCAGCATTTT. Looking up the rest from reference TRBV3-1 and TRBJ1-5 gives the full variable domain: DTAVSQTPKYLVTQMGNDKSIKCEQNLGHDTMYWYKQDSKKFLKIMFSYNNKELIINETVPNRFSPKSPDKAHLNLHINSLELGDSAVYFCASSPSRLGGNQPQHFGDGTRLSIL.

This clonotype was counted only a few times. The rearrangement joins TRBV2 to TRBJ1-5; D unclear. This CDR3 is 18 amino acids long. Germline V lookup: CDR1 SNHLY, CDR2 FYNNEI. Trimming stripped 0 bases from V and 3 bases from J, with 18 bases between. The CDR3 DNA follows: TGTGCCAGCAGTGAAGCGCTTCGAGGGTTAGGTCCCAATCAGCCCCAGCATTTT. Protein: CASSEALRGLGPNQPQHF.

In this sample, this clonotype turned up many times. The gene calls are TRBV5-5 and TRBJ2-7, with D unresolved. The CDR3 sequence is 15 residues long. Germline-derived CDR1 and CDR2 are SGHKS and YYEKEE (reference sequence). V was shortened by 4 bases and J by 3 bases, with 17 bases between the two germline ends. CDR3: CASSPTPFLDYEQYF. Here the CDR3 DNA reads TGTGCCAGCAGCCCTACTCCGTTCCTGGACTACGAGCAGTACTTC. Full variable domain (outside the CDR3, taken from reference TRBV5-5 and TRBJ2-7): DAGVTQSPTHLIKTRGQQVTLRCSPISGHKSVSWYQQVLGQGPQFIFQYYEKEERGRGNFPDRFSARQFPNYSSELNVNALLLGDSALYLCASSPTPFLDYEQYFGPGTRLTVT.

This clonotype counts as large. This chain links TRBV28 with TRBJ2-7; D possibly corresponds to TRBD2 (5 bases). The CDR3 length is 16 residues. With 5 bases removed from V and 3 bases from J, the gap between germline ends came to 20 bases. Germline CDR1 is MDHEN and CDR2 is SYDVKM. The chain's CDR3 is CASSPLDLFEGYEQYF. The CDR3 nucleotides are TGTGCCAGCAGTCCACTTGATCTCTTCGAGGGCTACGAGCAGTACTTC.